The 12 T cell receptor delta chains presented below share a single source sample, sequenced in a study of delta chains in infants with herpesvirus infections. Gamma-chain- and delta-chain-specific primers converted PBMC RNA into TCR cDNA. TCRdb re-identified clones in the RT-PCR reads via CATT. The sample records about 400 delta-chain clones, under 30% being singletons. Sequencing was performed on peripheral blood, taken at time point 1 of longitudinal follow-up. These receptors were collected from a human donor who was a Ugandan infant, either HIV-exposed or HIV-unexposed (not recorded which).

Regarding this clone: The protein recorded in TCRdb matches a much larger clone and deviates from this DNA's translation at residue 9, suggesting a read error; the protein here is obtained by translating the DNA. The chain joins TRAV29/DV5 to TRDJ1; 7 nucleotides agree with TRDD3. In germline, CDR1 is NSMFDY, CDR2 ISSIKDK. V shed 2 bases, J shed 3 bases, and the junction held 13 bases outside the gene matches. CDR3 size: 16 residues. The CDR3 here is CAASKGGSLRPDKLIF. CDR3 in DNA: TGTGCAGCAAGTAAAGGGGGATCCCTAAGACCCGATAAACTCATCTTT.

The gene calls are TRDV2 and TRDJ1; 7 bases map to TRDD3. Germline V gene lookup returns CDR1 GEAIGNYY and CDR2 EKD. J gave up 0 bases and V 1 base, and 7 bases lay outside the gene matches. CDR3 length: 16 amino acids. This CDR3 is CACDTWGTPYTDKLIF. DNA for the CDR3: TGTGCCTGTGACACGTGGGGGACGCCGTACACCGATAAACTCATCTTT.

About this clone: This likely traces to a read error, being one base from a far larger clone. The rearrangement uses TRDV2 and TRDJ3; tentatively, D is TRDD3 (6 bases). Germline V CDR1 and CDR2: GEAIGNYY, EKD. The CDR3 runs 18 residues. CDR3 nucleotide sequence: TGTGCCTGTGACACCCTGGGGATTAATGGCTGGAACACCCGACAGATGTTTTTC. This translates into CACDTLGINGWNTRQMFF.

Of note for this clone: A read error is the likely source, as a far larger clone sits one nucleotide away. The chain employs TRDV1 and TRDJ1; 8 bases match TRDD3. CDR1 is TSWWSYY, CDR2 QGS, per germline. The CDR3 loop spans 17 amino acids. Losses at the gene ends were 2 bases for V and 10 bases for J; bases not matched to a gene: 18. DNA for the CDR3: TGTGCTCTTGGGGAATCGCGCCGACTCCGCCGTACTGGGGGACTCATCTTT. Protein product: CALGESRRLRRTGGLIF.

This clone is large. This chain uses TRDV2 with TRDJ3; 9 bases are shared with TRDD3. Germline CDR1 is GEAIGNYY and CDR2 is EKD. The CDR3 runs to 18 residues. Trimming removed 3 bases from V and 0 bases from J; junction bases left unmatched: 5. The CDR3 sequence is CACDPTGGSSWDTRQMFF. The CDR3 DNA reads as TGTGCCTGTGACCCTACTGGGGGAAGCTCCTGGGACACCCGACAGATGTTTTTC.

In its sample, this clone ranks as large. The V call is TRDV3, the J call TRDJ3, with TRDD3 identical over 9 bases. This CDR3 is 17 amino acids long. CDR1 TVYSNPD and CDR2 GDNSRS come from the germline V gene (reference sequence). The V and J ends lost 4 bases and 0 bases, in that order; junction bases with no gene match: 7. The CDR3 protein is CASILGENSWDTRQMFF. The CDR3 DNA sequence: TGTGCCTCAATACTGGGGGAAAACTCCTGGGACACCCGACAGATGTTTTTC.

This clone showed up just a few times. This likely came from a read error, as a far larger clone is one base away. V is TRDV1 and J is TRDJ2; 9 bases line up with TRDD3. The CDR3 is 20 amino acids. Germline V lookup: CDR1 TSWWSYY, CDR2 QGS. The DNA of the CDR3 is TGTGCTCTTGGGAAACTAAACTCCTACGTGTACTGGGGGACTGGAGCACAACTCTTCTTT. Amino acid sequence: CALGKLNSYVYWGTGAQLFF.

This clone was counted a few times. With only one base between it and a far larger clone, this is likely a read error. V and J are TRDV1 and TRDJ1; 7 bases match TRDD3. With V trimmed by 2 bases and J by 4 bases, 31 bases remained unmatched. CDR1 and CDR2 (germline): TSWWSYY, QGS. CDR3 size: 23 residues. DNA of the CDR3: TGTGCTCTTGGGGAATCCTCCGCCTATCAACTCGGGGGATTCAAGGGGGGCGACGATAAACTCATCTTT. Translating gives CALGESSAYQLGGFKGGDDKLIF.

This clone came up a few times. V and J are TRDV3 and TRDJ1, with 7 bases aligning to TRDD3. The V and J ends lost 4 bases and 0 bases, in that order; junction bases with no gene match: 14. The CDR3 sequence is 16 residues long. Germline lookup yields CDR1 TVYSNPD and CDR2 GDNSRS (reference sequence). The CDR3 DNA follows: TGTGCCTATCTCCCCCATGGGGGACTGTACACCGATAAACTCATCTTT. Its translation: CAYLPHGGLYTDKLIF.

Judged by abundance, this clone is large (0.1 to 1%). The V gene is TRDV1, the J gene TRDJ1; D is undetermined. The germline V gene encodes CDR1 TSWWSYY and CDR2 QGS. The V end was cut by 3 bases, the J end by 0 bases, with 14 bases between. The CDR3 totals 16 residues. The CDR3 sequence is CALGDPLRRDTDKLIF. The CDR3 nucleotides read TGTGCTCTTGGGGATCCACTCCGACGGGACACCGATAAACTCATCTTT.

This clone is large within its sample. The chain uses TRDV2 and TRDJ3, with 9 bases identical to TRDD3. Germline V gene sequence: CDR1 GEAIGNYY, CDR2 EKD. J was trimmed by 0 bases and V by 0 bases; bases with no gene match: 2. The CDR3 has 18 residues. The CDR3 sequence is CACDTSGGYSWDTRQMFF. CDR3 DNA: TGTGCCTGTGACACCAGTGGGGGATACTCCTGGGACACCCGACAGATGTTTTTC.

This clone is classed as medium-sized. The V gene is TRAV14/DV4, the J gene TRDJ1, with a weak D call TRDD3 (6 bases). This CDR3 is 18 amino acids long. V shed 4 bases and J shed 4 bases, with 25 bases lying between them. Germline V gene sequence: CDR1 TSDPSYG, CDR2 QGSYDQQN (reference sequence). CDR3 loop: CAMRGAPVMWGEVDKLIF. The CDR3 DNA is TGTGCAATGAGAGGGGCTCCAGTTATGTGGGGGGAGGTCGATAAACTCATCTTT.